Given below is one T cell receptor beta chain in context. Its antigen is unknown. An end of the junction differs from the germline gene, which may be a read error. The data originate from a study of tumor-infiltrating lymphocytes in primary liver carcinoma. The study, taken as a whole, reports: In tumor-adjacent and tumor-blood pairs, overlap was lower than in tumor region pairs.

TCR beta cDNA was reverse-transcribed from approximately 0.45 ug of total RNA. The reaction used a constant-region primer and ProtoScript II reverse transcriptase. TCR beta libraries came from three nested multiplex PCR rounds using slightly modified ARM-PCR. From the multiplex PCR reads, TCRdb called clonotypes with MiXCR, one entry per CDR3 protein. The sample lists 44,000 or so distinct CDR3 sequences, roughly 70% occurring once. The tissue used was unsorted bulk material of about 19-33 mg. RNA and DNA were co-extracted from it with the AllPrep DNA/RNA mini kit. Sample: liver tumor tissue from sampling region 5. Documented subset: tumor region T5, tumor centre. This receptor was obtained from a man between 40 and 49 years old with primary liver carcinoma and hepatitis B virus infection.

In DNA form, the CDR3 reads TGTGCCAGCTATCTCGGCGGGACTCTACCCTACGAGCAATACTTC. Its protein product is CASYLGGTLPYEQYF. The chain links TRBV11-2 to TRBJ2-7, with a tentative D call TRBD2 (6 bases). Germline V lookup: CDR1 SGHAT, CDR2 FQNNGV. The CDR3 spans 15 residues.